This TCR beta chain came from a study of T-cell memory formation after mild COVID-19. Study-level findings and limits: Contracting clones localized mainly to CM and EM when CD4+ and mainly to EMRA when CD8+. Clones shrinking between day 15 and 85 showed a balanced CD4/CD8 split, and those that grew later tilted toward CD4+.

A word on this clonotype: Its antigen is currently unknown.

There are 13 residues in the CDR3. V shed 1 base and J shed 9 bases, with 10 bases lying between them. Germline V gene lookup returns CDR1 SEHNR and CDR2 FQNEAQ (reference sequence). TCRdb fed the 5' RACE reads into MiXCR, producing one record per CDR3 protein. The sample yields under 350,000 distinct CDR3 sequences, roughly 16% seen once. Sequencing used PBMCs or a T cell subset sorted from them (not recorded which). The source is a man aged 18 to 30 who had mild COVID-19 (a few samples of this study predate the infection). Cell type and time point are not known. J is TRBJ2-1 and V is TRBV7-9, with D tentatively TRBD1 (7 bases). The chain's CDR3 is CASSLGGDSEQFF. CDR3 sequence (DNA): TGTGCCAGCAGCTTAGGCGGGGACAGTGAGCAGTTCTTC.